This TCR beta chain was recovered during a study of blood T cells in healthy people across ages. Turning to the study itself: Per every two T cells, about one barcoded beta molecule was captured by template switching.

A note on this clonotype: The antigen is undetermined.

This CDR3 is built from 15 residues. The germline V gene has CDR1 LNHDA and CDR2 SQIVND (reference sequence). V lost 5 bases and J 4 bases, leaving 14 bases between the germline ends. The study's findings and limits: Comparison with aged donors showed that long-lived donors had more naive CD4+ cells and higher diversity.

A second PCR, run for roughly 7 to 11 cycles, used a sample-barcoded 5' primer plus a J-beta primer mix. TCRdb reanalysed the 5' RACE reads using MiXCR and keeps one entry per CDR3 protein. The sample lists 700,000 to 950,000 distinct CDR3 sequences, roughly 44% occurring once. Sequenced: blood. The sequence derives from a woman in her sixties or seventies in good health. The chain has TRBV19 and TRBJ2-2; possibly TRBD2 for D (5 bases). In DNA form, the CDR3 reads TGTGCCAGTAGTCTCGAAGGGAGCGCCACCGGGGAGCTGTTTTTT. It translates to CASSLEGSATGELFF.